This passage covers 21 T cell receptor beta chains from one sample sequenced in a study of regulatory T cells in long-lasting Graves disease. Building the TCR beta libraries relied on iRepertoire HTBI primers, and CDR3 regions underwent Arm-PCR. Using its own MiXCR run on the multiplex PCR reads, TCRdb lists one record per CDR3 protein. Of 310,000 or so distinct CDR3 sequences listed, roughly a fifth were seen once; the top ten hold just over 55%. This sample's time point: persistent/refractory GD, antithyroid drugs over 5 years with positive TRAb. RNA extracted from PBMCs served as the sequencing template. Sequenced material: peripheral blood mononuclear cells (PBMCs), taken when the disease was refractory, from a patient treated with antithyroid drugs. These TCRs come from a female donor with Graves disease.

This clonotype was recorded at least ten times. The chain joins TRBV3-1 to TRBJ1-3; D gene unclear. The V and J ends lost 1 base and 4 bases respectively, with 8 bases between them. CDR3 length: 14 amino acids. Germline CDR1 and CDR2: LGHDT and YNNKEL (reference sequence). In DNA form, the CDR3 reads TGTGCCAGCAGCCAAGGGGGTGACGGAAACACCATATATTTT. Its translation is CASSQGGDGNTIYF.

This clonotype was recorded many times. The V call is TRBV12-3 or TRBV12-4, the J call TRBJ2-7; tentatively, D is TRBD1 (6 bases). There are 13 residues in the CDR3. Trimming removed 3 bases at V and 5 bases at J, with 11 bases between. The DNA of the CDR3 is TGTGCCAGCAGTTTTTTGGGGGCCGACGAGCAGTACTTC. Encoded protein: CASSFLGADEQYF.

In this sample, this clonotype turned up a few times. This chain links TRBV24-1 with TRBJ2-5; 7 bases are a match to TRBD1. The V segment lost 2 bases and the J segment 4 bases; nucleotides outside the gene matches: 12. The CDR3 totals 17 residues. From germline, CDR1 is KGHDR and CDR2 SFDVKD. The CDR3: CATSDSLQGNLGETQYF. The CDR3 DNA follows: TGTGCCACCAGTGATTCCTTACAGGGGAATTTGGGAGAGACCCAGTACTTC.

The CDR3 DNA reads TGTGCCAGTAGTAGACGGGACACCCGGGACCACGAGCAGTACTTC. Translated: CASSRRDTRDHEQYF. V is TRBV19 and J is TRBJ2-7; D perhaps matches TRBD1 (6 bases). From germline, CDR1 is LNHDA and CDR2 SQIVND (reference sequence). The CDR3 is 15 amino acids. Trimming stripped 4 bases from V and 5 bases from J, with 18 bases between.

The CDR3 reads CATSRDKLAETIVAKNIQYF. CDR3 in DNA: TGTGCCACCAGCAGAGATAAACTAGCGGAGACTATTGTAGCCAAAAACATTCAGTACTTC. V and J are TRBV15 and TRBJ2-4; 8 bases agree with TRBD2. This CDR3 is built from 20 residues. Trimming took 0 bases from V and 0 from J; bases not matched to a gene: 13. Germline V gene sequence: CDR1 LNHNV, CDR2 YYDKDF (reference sequence). Variable domain in full (rest from reference TRBV15 and TRBJ2-4): DAMVIQNPRYQVTQFGKPVTLSCSQTLNHNVMYWYQQKSSQAPKLLFHYYDKDFNNEADTPDNFQSRRPNTSFCFLDIRSPGLGDTAMYLCATSRDKLAETIVAKNIQYFGAGTRLSVL.

This clonotype was detected many times. V usage is TRBV28 and J usage is TRBJ1-2; 7 positions match TRBD1. CDR1 is MDHEN, CDR2 SYDVKM, per germline. The CDR3 is made up of 15 amino acids. The J segment lost 5 bases and the V segment lost 1 base, leaving 7 bases of the junction unmatched. CDR3 loop: CASSLSEAGGYGYTF. The CDR3 DNA reads as TGTGCCAGCAGTTTATCCGAGGCAGGGGGGTATGGCTACACCTTC.

V usage is TRBV7-2 and J usage is TRBJ1-2, with D tentatively TRBD1 (6 bases). The V end lost 1 base, the J end lost 8 bases, and 14 bases lay between the germline ends. Looked up from germline, CDR1 is SGHTA and CDR2 is FQGNSA. The CDR3 has 14 amino acids. CDR3 protein: CASSLEGQSGGYTF. The CDR3 DNA follows: TGTGCCAGCAGCTTAGAGGGACAATCAGGCGGCTACACCTTC.

The V call is TRBV29-1, the J call TRBJ2-7, with D perhaps matching TRBD1 (6 bases). V lost 2 bases to trimming and J lost 4 bases, with 18 bases between them. Looked up from germline, CDR1 is SQVTM and CDR2 is ANQGSEA. The CDR3 extends over 15 amino acids. For the CDR3, the DNA is TGCAGCGTTGAACGCGAGACCACAGGGAGATACGAGCAGTACTTC. This codes for CSVERETTGRYEQYF.

This clonotype showed up just a few times. The genes are TRBV7-9 and TRBJ1-1; D is ambiguous. V was shortened by 1 base and J by 1 base, with 10 bases between the two germline ends. This CDR3 contains 15 residues. Germline assignment: CDR1 SEHNR and CDR2 FQNEAQ (reference sequence). CDR3 nucleotide sequence: TGTGCCAGCAGCTTAGGGACCGCCCAGAACACTGAAGCTTTCTTT. Its translation: CASSLGTAQNTEAFF.

This chain joins TRBV4-3 and TRBJ1-2, with D maybe TRBD1 (5 bases). The germline CDR1 and CDR2 sequences are LGHNA and YSLEER. This CDR3 comprises 16 residues. Trimming left V 0 bases short and J 5 bases short, with 16 bases between. The CDR3 DNA reads as TGCGCCAGCAGCCAAGATAGGGTCGGGACGGGATATGGCTACACCTTC. Translated: CASSQDRVGTGYGYTF.

This chain uses TRBV30 with TRBJ1-2; D ambiguous. V lost 3 bases and J 3 bases, leaving 11 bases between the germline ends. The CDR3 is 13 residues long. Germline CDR1 and CDR2: GTSNPN and SVGIG (reference sequence). The CDR3 sequence: CAWRDRSDYGYTF. The CDR3 nucleotides read TGTGCCTGGAGGGACCGAAGCGACTATGGCTACACCTTC.

This chain uses TRBV6-2 or TRBV6-3 with TRBJ2-6; the D gene is possibly TRBD1 (5 bases). V was shortened by 6 bases and J by 2 bases, with 14 bases between the two germline ends. CDR3 size: 16 residues. Germline CDR1 MNHEY, CDR2 SVGEGT. The CDR3 sequence: CASRLLRDAGANVLTF. The CDR3 DNA is TGTGCCAGCAGATTACTCAGGGATGCTGGGGCCAACGTCCTGACTTTC.

This clonotype came up a few times. The chain employs TRBV2 and TRBJ1-1, with 7 bases matching TRBD1. Germline CDR1 is SNHLY and CDR2 is FYNNEI. V lost 8 bases, J lost 10 bases, and 19 bases stayed unmatched. The CDR3 has 15 residues. CDR3 coding DNA: TGTGCCAGCGGAATCGGGACAGCCAAAGTTAGCGGAGCTTTCTTT. This sequence encodes CASGIGTAKVSGAFF.

The chain has TRBV7-2 and TRBJ1-5; the D is unclear. CDR1 and CDR2 (germline): SGHTA, FQGNSA. V was cut by 1 base and J by 1 base, with 8 bases left in between. The CDR3 is made up of 15 amino acids. The CDR3 nucleotides are TGTGCCAGCAGCTTAGGGGTACAGAGCAATCAGCCCCAGCATTTT. This gives the protein CASSLGVQSNQPQHF.

This chain links TRBV5-1 with TRBJ2-6, with no clear D. The CDR3 consists of 15 residues. Germline-derived CDR1 and CDR2 are SGHRS and YFSETQ. V lost 0 bases and J 0 bases, leaving 4 bases between the germline ends. The CDR3: CASSLDLSGANVLTF. For the CDR3, the DNA is TGCGCCAGCAGCTTGGACCTCTCTGGGGCCAACGTCCTGACTTTC.

Ten or more counts support this clonotype. The chain uses TRBV20-1 and TRBJ1-1; D gene ambiguous. This CDR3 has 14 residues. The germline CDR1 and CDR2 sequences are DFQATT and SNEGSKA (reference sequence). V lost 7 bases to trimming and J lost 4 bases, with 19 bases between them. CDR3 sequence: CSVTQSGSGTEAFF. CDR3 sequence (DNA): TGCAGTGTCACACAGTCCGGGAGCGGCACTGAAGCTTTCTTT.

This clonotype was detected only a few times. This chain connects TRBV6-5 to TRBJ2-5; D perhaps matches TRBD2 (5 bases). The CDR3 sequence is 16 residues long. The germline V and J ends were trimmed by 4 bases and 7 bases, with 22 bases remaining between them. From germline, CDR1 is MNHEY and CDR2 SVGAGI. The CDR3 protein is CASSSSVGGGTGTQYF. CDR3 coding DNA: TGTGCCAGCAGTTCCTCGGTGGGCGGAGGCACCGGGACCCAGTACTTC.

There are many counts of this clonotype. The chain recombines TRBV30 with TRBJ1-1; D may be TRBD1 (6 bases). The ends were cut back, 5 bases at V and 8 bases at J, with 15 bases in the middle. This CDR3 spans 12 amino acids. Germline V CDR1 and CDR2: GTSNPN, SVGIG (reference sequence). The CDR3 coding sequence is TGTGCCTGGGGAACAGGGTCCCTCGAAGCTTTCTTT. It is translated as CAWGTGSLEAFF.

Turning to this clonotype: A much larger clone differs from this one at a single base, so this may be a read error. J is TRBJ2-7 and V is TRBV7-6, with TRBD1 as a possible D gene (6 bases). The germline V gene encodes CDR1 SGHVS and CDR2 FNYEAQ. The CDR3 has 15 amino acids. The V end lost 5 bases, the J end lost 6 bases, and 20 bases lay between the germline ends. The CDR3 nucleotides read TGTGCCAGCAGCCGGAACCAGGGGTTTGGTGGCGAGCAGTACTTC. Protein product: CASSRNQGFGGEQYF.

This clonotype has at least ten counts. This chain connects TRBV28 to TRBJ2-4; D may be TRBD1 (6 bases). Trimming took off 5 bases at V and 7 bases at J, with 15 bases between the two ends. The CDR3 runs 14 residues. Germline values: CDR1 MDHEN, CDR2 SYDVKM. The CDR3 DNA reads TGTGCCAGCAGTCCGATGGGTAGGGGGAACATTCAGTACTTC. This gives the protein CASSPMGRGNIQYF.

This clonotype was counted only a few times. The chain employs TRBV29-1 and TRBJ2-5; 7 nucleotides align to TRBD1. V was pared by 1 base and J by 4 bases, with 6 bases of the junction left unmatched. This CDR3 has 14 residues. Per germline, CDR1 SQVTM and CDR2 ANQGSEA. The CDR3 region has the DNA TGCAGCGTTGAAGTTGGCTCAGGGGGAGAGACCCAGTACTTC. Its translation: CSVEVGSGGETQYF.